The 6 T cell receptor beta chains below come from one sample, sequenced in a study of T cells in Graves' hyperthyroidism and ophthalmopathy. Regions amplified from RNA transcripts were the TCR beta CDR3 regions. The HTBI primer set was used in a first-round RT-PCR of the TCR CDR3. MiXCR, run by TCRdb on the multiplex PCR reads, gives a single entry per CDR3 protein. The profile shows hundreds of thousands of distinct CDR3 sequences, around 14% of them singletons. Sequencing was performed on blood. The receptors here all came from a woman aged 30 to 39 with Graves' hyperthyroidism that later progressed to Graves' ophthalmopathy.

This clonotype was detected many times. The chain couples TRBV20-1 to TRBJ2-3; D is unresolved. The V gene's germline CDR1 is DFQATT and CDR2 SNEGSKA (reference sequence). This CDR3 is 12 amino acids long. V dropped 6 bases and J dropped 0 bases, with 7 bases sitting between them. The CDR3 region is CSAMDSTDTQYF. The CDR3 DNA reads as TGCAGTGCGATGGACAGCACAGATACGCAGTATTTT.

This clonotype was observed a few times. The rearrangement joins TRBV20-1 to TRBJ1-2; unclear D gene. CDR1 is DFQATT and CDR2 is SNEGSKA in the germline V gene (reference sequence). The CDR3 totals 12 residues. V dropped 8 bases and J dropped 2 bases, with 12 bases sitting between them. The DNA of the CDR3 is TGCAGTCCGTGGAGTGGGAACTATGGCTACACCTTC. Its protein is CSPWSGNYGYTF.

This clonotype was counted many times. The chain links TRBV6-1 to TRBJ2-1; D is undetermined. The CDR3 runs 15 residues. Germline CDR1 MNHNS, CDR2 SASEGT. Trimming removed 0 bases at V and 6 bases at J, with 12 bases between. CDR3 amino acids: CASSEAFSSGNEQFF. CDR3 nucleotides: TGTGCCAGCAGTGAAGCGTTCTCCAGTGGCAATGAGCAGTTCTTC.

This clonotype was found many times. V is TRBV7-8 and J is TRBJ2-3, with D possibly being TRBD1 (5 bases). CDR3 length: 14 amino acids. V lost 2 bases and J lost 5, with 11 bases in between. CDR1 and CDR2 (germline): SGHVS, FQNEAQ. In DNA, the CDR3 is TGTGCCAGCAGCTTACCAGACAGAGAAGATACGCAGTATTTT. It yields the protein CASSLPDREDTQYF.

This clonotype has ten or more counts. The rearrangement uses TRBV6-1 and TRBJ2-7, with D possibly being TRBD1 (5 bases). Germline V gene data show CDR1 as MNHNS and CDR2 as SASEGT. V was clipped by 5 bases and J by 4 bases, with 15 bases between them. The CDR3 has 14 amino acids. The CDR3 is CASSPDMGLYEQYF. The CDR3 region has the DNA TGTGCCAGCAGTCCGGACATGGGCTTATACGAGCAGTACTTC.

This clonotype was observed many times. The V and J genes are TRBV30 and TRBJ1-6; a weak D match, TRBD1 (5 bases). The CDR3 consists of 14 residues. Germline CDR1 GTSNPN, CDR2 SVGIG (reference sequence). Trimming left V 4 bases short and J 8 bases short, with 15 bases between. The CDR3 DNA reads TGTGCCTGGATCAGAGGCAGGGTCGATTCACCCCTCCACTTT. This sequence encodes CAWIRGRVDSPLHF.